These 6 T cell receptor beta chains share one sample of origin, sequenced in a study of shared clonotypes between healthy human individuals (dated by TCRdb to the early 2020s). The method behind the library was the immunoSEQ multiplex PCR assay. TCRdb stores this immuneACCESS table with in-frame sequences only. Part of the clones is absent; in the studies checked, under half of the shortfall reflects unresolved V genes, and no reason is known for the rest. The sample table holds approximately 350,000 clones, of which approximately 79% were seen once. Approximately 10% of the sample is taken by the ten largest. The sequenced material came from memory CD4+ T cells sorted from blood. This specimen's cell subset or site label, interpreted: CD45RA-negative fraction. These receptors were taken from a man aged 30-40 years in good health.

The chain links TRBV28 to TRBJ1-2, with TRBD1 as a possible D gene (5 bases). V was shortened by 6 bases and J by 6 bases, with 11 bases between the two germline ends. The CDR3 has 12 amino acids. Germline CDR1 MDHEN, CDR2 SYDVKM. CDR3 amino acids: CASRGTVDGYTF. CDR3 DNA sequence: TGTGCCAGCAGGGGGACGGTCGATGGCTACACCTTC.

The chain uses TRBV16 and TRBJ2-7; D remains ambiguous. V lost 10 bases and J 2 bases, leaving 18 bases between the germline ends. This CDR3 spans 14 amino acids. Germline V gene sequence: CDR1 KGHSY, CDR2 FQNENV. The CDR3 DNA sequence: TGTGCCACTCACTTGGGAAAGGAAACCTACGAGCAGTACTTC. Amino acids: CATHLGKETYEQYF.

This clone was counted ten times or more. One end of the junction does not line up with germline, which may come from a read error. The chain employs TRBV7-2 and TRBJ2-1, with TRBD2 identical over 10 bases. The CDR3 is made up of 15 amino acids. Germline V gene data show CDR1 as SGHTA and CDR2 as FQGNSA. CDR3 in DNA: TGTGCCAGCAGCGTAGCGGGAGGAGGAATCAATGAGCAGTTCTTC. Translating it yields CASSVAGGGINEQFF.

This clone has just a few counts. The chain carries TRBV11-2 and TRBJ1-1, with D uncertain. CDR1 and CDR2 from the germline V gene are SGHAT and FQNNGV. V was cut by 3 bases and J by 6 bases, with 8 bases left in between. The CDR3 runs to 12 residues. The CDR3 nucleotides are TGTGCCAGCAGCTTGCCGTATTCTGAAGCTTTCTTT. Translating gives CASSLPYSEAFF. The variable domain in full, completed from reference TRBV11-2 and TRBJ1-1, reads EAGVAQSPRYKIIEKRQSVAFWCNPISGHATLYWYQQILGQGPKLLIQFQNNGVVDDSQLPKDRFSAERLKGVDSTLKIQPAKLEDSAVYLCASSLPYSEAFFGQGTRLTVV.

There are a few counts of this clone. The V gene is TRBV7-2, the J gene TRBJ2-7, with unresolved D. This CDR3 has 14 residues. Trimming left V 2 bases short and J 4 bases short, with 12 bases between. Germline lookup yields CDR1 SGHTA and CDR2 FQGNSA. The CDR3, as DNA: TGTGCCAGCAGCTTATTCGCGGAGTCATACGAGCAGTACTTC. Its translation is CASSLFAESYEQYF. The complete variable domain, with remaining parts taken from reference TRBV7-2 and TRBJ2-7, reads GAGVSQSPSNKVTEKGKDVELRCDPISGHTALYWYRQSLGQGLEFLIYFQGNSAPDKSGLPSDRFSAERTGGSVSTLTIQRTQQEDSAVYLCASSLFAESYEQYFGPGTRLTVT.

Only a few counts were recorded for this clone. The chain uses TRBV7-9 and TRBJ1-1; 12 nucleotides line up with TRBD1. Unmatched junction bases numbered 11, after V lost 5 bases and J lost 1 base. The CDR3 has 18 residues. Germline CDR1 reads SEHNR; CDR2 reads FQNEAQ (reference sequence). The CDR3 loop reads CASSPTRDRGHTNTEAFF. CDR3 bases: TGTGCCAGCAGCCCCACCCGGGACAGGGGGCACACGAACACTGAAGCTTTCTTT.